The rows below give T cell receptor beta chains drawn from one sample of a study of T cell repertoires in cytomegalovirus infection. TCRdb re-called the reads with MiXCR, one entry per CDR3 protein. This table has approximately 770,000 distinct CDR3 sequences, 25% to 35% appearing once. These receptors' targets are unknown. The material was cultured CD8+ T cells from PBMCs, obtained from culture after CMV antigen stimulation. The receptors originated from a human donor in good health (CMV status not recorded). Some clones in this sample may be carry-over from other donors' samples. Both conserved end residues are part of each CDR3. D genes are given only for firm matches. Expanded clones get a size class; other rows say once, few or many, or leave the size out.

TRBV7-2	TRBD2	many	TRBJ2-3	CASSLDQRGVPTYTQYF	TGTGCCAGCAGCTTAGATCAGCGGGGGGTACCCACGTATACGCAGTATTTT
TRBV9	TRBD1	NA	TRBJ1-1	CASSAEGQRNTEAFF	TGTGCCAGCAGCGCAGAGGGACAGCGAAACACTGAAGCTTTCTTT
TRBV2	NA	NA	TRBJ2-1	CASSEMSSEVHEQFF	TGTGCCAGCAGTGAGATGTCCTCGGAGGTCCATGAGCAGTTCTTC
TRBV7-9	TRBD2	few	TRBJ2-1	CASSFGAGAYNEQFF	TGTGCCAGCAGCTTCGGAGCGGGGGCGTACAATGAGCAGTTCTTC
TRBV4-1	TRBD2	NA	TRBJ2-5	CASSHLAGEETQYF	TGCGCCAGCAGCCACCTAGCGGGGGAAGAGACCCAGTACTTC
TRBV7-6	NA	few	TRBJ2-1	CASTTPGYNEQFF	TGTGCCAGCACCACCCCGGGATACAATGAGCAGTTCTTC
TRBV7-6	NA	few	TRBJ2-2	CASSFLSVVSGTGELFF	TGTGCCAGCAGCTTCTTGTCAGTTGTCAGCGGGACCGGGGAGCTGTTTTTT
TRBV6-2/TRBV6-3	NA	NA	TRBJ1-5	CASSIVVGIPQHF	TGTGCCAGCAGCATCGTGGTGGGTATCCCCCAGCATTTT
TRBV7-9	TRBD1	NA	TRBJ1-2	CASSRQDRAPNYGYTF	TGTGCCAGCAGCCGCCAGGACAGGGCTCCTAACTATGGCTACACCTTC
TRBV5-1	NA	NA	TRBJ1-1	CASSLRPGTSSGTEAFF	TGCGCCAGCAGCTTACGTCCCGGGACATCATCGGGGACTGAAGCTTTCTTT
TRBV6-2/TRBV6-3	NA	NA	TRBJ1-2	CASSYSLHGDGYTF	TGTGCCAGCAGTTACTCCCTACACGGAGACGGCTACACCTTC
TRBV7-9	TRBD1	NA	TRBJ2-3	CASSRPGQDTDTQYF	TGTGCCAGCAGCCGCCCGGGACAGGACACAGATACGCAGTATTTT
TRBV4-3	NA	NA	TRBJ1-5	CASSQGTSYSNQPQHF	TGCGCCAGCAGCCAAGGGACTTCCTATAGCAATCAGCCCCAGCATTTT
TRBV2	TRBD1	NA	TRBJ2-1	CASKDRGAYSSYNEQFF	TGTGCCAGCAAGGACAGGGGCGCCTATAGCTCCTACAATGAGCAGTTCTTC
TRBV5-8	NA	NA	TRBJ1-2	CASSLVSRGRGYTF	TGTGCCAGCAGCTTGGTCAGCAGGGGAAGAGGCTACACCTTC
TRBV4-1	TRBD1	NA	TRBJ2-5	CASSQGQGVGETQYF	TGCGCCAGCAGCCAAGGACAGGGGGTTGGGGAGACCCAGTACTTC
TRBV27	TRBD1	NA	TRBJ1-5	CASRLTGRGQPQHF	TGTGCCAGCAGGTTGACAGGGAGGGGGCAGCCCCAGCATTTT
TRBV7-9	NA	NA	TRBJ1-1	CASSSSKHRELGNTEAFF	TGTGCCAGCAGCAGTTCAAAGCACCGGGAACTGGGGAACACTGAAGCTTTCTTT
TRBV19	NA	NA	TRBJ1-5	CASSATGRGNQPQHF	TGTGCCAGTAGTGCAACCGGGCGTGGGAATCAGCCCCAGCATTTT
TRBV7-9	NA	few	TRBJ1-1	CASSLPSLNTEAFF	TGTGCCAGCAGCTTACCATCTCTGAACACTGAAGCTTTCTTT
TRBV12-3/TRBV12-4	NA	many	TRBJ1-1	CASSLWRPLNTEAFF	TGTGCCAGCAGTTTATGGCGGCCACTGAACACTGAAGCTTTCTTT
TRBV7-2	NA	many	TRBJ1-2	CASRLDYGYTF	TGTGCCAGCAGGCTGGACTATGGCTACACCTTC
TRBV27	NA	few	TRBJ1-1	CASSLSLGTEAFF	TGTGCCAGCAGTTTGTCACTGGGGACTGAAGCTTTCTTT
TRBV4-1	TRBD1	NA	TRBJ2-1	CASSLSSTGVYNEQFF	TGCGCCAGCAGCCTCTCCTCCACAGGGGTTTACAATGAGCAGTTCTTC
TRBV6-6	NA	NA	TRBJ1-1	CASTIPQGLLGTEAFF	TGTGCCAGCACCATCCCTCAGGGTTTACTGGGCACTGAAGCTTTCTTT
TRBV19	NA	NA	TRBJ2-1	CASSIGPKQAYNEQFF	TGTGCCAGTAGTATAGGGCCCAAACAGGCCTACAATGAGCAGTTCTTC
TRBV5-5	TRBD2	NA	TRBJ2-1	CASSLYRAGGRNEQFF	TGTGCCAGCAGCTTGTATCGAGCGGGGGGTAGGAATGAGCAGTTCTTC
TRBV19	TRBD1	NA	TRBJ1-2	CASRIWMDRDYGYTF	TGTGCCAGTAGGATTTGGATGGACAGGGACTATGGCTACACCTTC